One sample yielded the 31 T cell receptor beta chains listed below, sequenced in a study of T cell changes during pregnancy in multiple sclerosis. Libraries were prepared by immunoSEQ multiplex PCR; TCRdb keeps only in-frame clonotypes and omits some of them. Among roughly 57,000 clones, about 94% were seen once, and the ten largest hold 2.5%. The sample here was CD8+ T cells from peripheral blood mononuclear cells, taken after pregnancy. Receptor source: a female donor with multiple sclerosis, enrolled in a pregnancy study.

This rearrangement joins TRBV30 to TRBJ1-5, with TRBD1 matching 9 bases. Per the germline V gene, CDR1 is GTSNPN and CDR2 is SVGIG (reference sequence). V shed 3 bases and J 6 bases; nucleotides not matched to a gene: 9. This CDR3 region has 15 residues. The CDR3 bases are TGTGCCTGGAGGAAACAGGGGGCAGGTACTCAGCCCCAGCATTTT. Protein product: CAWRKQGAGTQPQHF.

The chain uses TRBV5-1 and TRBJ2-2; D is perhaps TRBD1 (6 bases). The CDR3 is 15 amino acids. Germline V lookup: CDR1 SGHRS, CDR2 YFSETQ. Trimming cost V 1 base and J 5 bases, with 12 bases left between them. Here the CDR3 reads CASSLSGQRTGELFF. As DNA, the CDR3 is TGCGCCAGCAGCTTGTCAGGACAGAGGACCGGGGAGCTGTTTTTT.

V is TRBV10-2 and J is TRBJ2-1, with D possibly matching TRBD2 (5 bases). The CDR3 has 15 amino acids. The V end was cut by 2 bases, the J end by 4 bases, with 12 bases between. CDR1 is WSHSY and CDR2 is SAAADI in the germline V gene. Written as DNA, the CDR3 is TGCGCCAGCAGTGAGCCTGCGGGTAGTTACAATGAGCAGTTCTTC. Translation gives CASSEPAGSYNEQFF.

The rearrangement uses TRBV15 and TRBJ1-1, with 10 positions matching TRBD1. Germline CDR1 and CDR2: LNHNV and YYDKDF (reference sequence). The CDR3 consists of 17 residues. V lost 0 bases, J lost 1 base, and 5 bases stayed unmatched. The CDR3, as DNA: TGTGCCACCAGCAGAGATCGGGGGACAGGGGAGAACACTGAAGCTTTCTTT. Its protein is CATSRDRGTGENTEAFF.

The chain combines TRBV28 with TRBJ2-4; TRBD2 matches at 15 bases. Germline V gives CDR1 MDHEN, CDR2 SYDVKM. The CDR3 sequence is 19 residues long. After removal of 3 bases from V and 0 bases from J, the junction contained 6 bases not matched to a gene. The CDR3 sequence is CASSFGLAGGQLAKNIQYF. The CDR3 nucleotides are TGTGCCAGCAGTTTTGGACTAGCGGGAGGGCAATTAGCCAAAAACATTCAGTACTTC.

The gene calls are TRBV9 and TRBJ2-1; 12 positions agree with TRBD2. In germline, CDR1 is SGDLS, CDR2 YYNGEE. The CDR3 sequence is 17 residues long. J was trimmed by 0 bases and V by 4 bases; bases with no gene match: 5. For the CDR3, the DNA is TGTGCCAGCAGCTCACGGACTAGCGGGATCTCCTACAATGAGCAGTTCTTC. Translated: CASSSRTSGISYNEQFF.

The V gene is TRBV27, the J gene TRBJ2-7; 7 positions match TRBD1. In germline, CDR1 is MNHEY, CDR2 SMNVEV (reference sequence). The CDR3 has 14 amino acids. The V gene end was trimmed by 5 bases and the J gene end by 5 bases; junction bases not matched to a gene: 9. CDR3: CASSPRGSGNEQYF. The CDR3 DNA follows: TGTGCCAGCAGTCCCAGGGGGTCCGGGAACGAGCAGTACTTC.

V gene TRBV11-2 combines with J gene TRBJ1-2, with D unresolved. There are 13 residues in the CDR3. CDR1 and CDR2 from the germline V gene are SGHAT and FQNNGV. Trimming left V 4 bases short and J 4 bases short, with 10 bases between. CDR3 amino acids: CASSSIASYGYTF. CDR3 bases: TGTGCCAGCAGCTCCATAGCCAGCTATGGCTACACCTTC.

The chain joins TRBV6-5 to TRBJ2-2; 7 nucleotides line up with TRBD2. The V segment lost 2 bases and the J segment 6 bases; nucleotides outside the gene matches: 3. The CDR3 contains 14 residues. Germline loops: CDR1 MNHEY, CDR2 SVGAGI. Here the CDR3 reads CASSYAGGSGELFF. As DNA, the CDR3 is TGTGCCAGCAGTTACGCCGGGGGGTCCGGGGAGCTGTTTTTT.

The V gene is TRBV27, the J gene TRBJ2-7, with TRBD1 identical over 7 bases. After removal of 5 bases from V and 3 bases from J, the junction contained 7 bases not matched to a gene. The CDR3 is made up of 14 amino acids. Germline V CDR1 and CDR2: MNHEY, SMNVEV (reference sequence). The CDR3 sequence is CASSHGQAYYEQYF. CDR3 nucleotide sequence: TGTGCCAGCAGTCACGGACAGGCATACTACGAGCAGTACTTC.

The rearrangement uses TRBV27 and TRBJ1-4; 10 positions agree with TRBD1. This CDR3 comprises 15 residues. Losses at the gene ends were 5 bases for V and 8 bases for J; bases not matched to a gene: 8. Germline assignment: CDR1 MNHEY and CDR2 SMNVEV (reference sequence). The CDR3 protein is CASSARTGGMEKLFF. For the CDR3, the DNA is TGTGCCAGCAGTGCCCGGACAGGGGGAATGGAAAAACTGTTTTTT.

The chain employs TRBV19 and TRBJ1-1, with 8 positions matching TRBD1. The CDR3 consists of 13 residues. Germline values: CDR1 LNHDA, CDR2 SQIVND (reference sequence). J lost 5 bases, V lost 6 bases, and 5 bases had no gene match. CDR3 region: CASSTGGVTEAFF. Written as DNA, the CDR3 is TGTGCCAGTAGCACAGGGGGGGTAACTGAAGCTTTCTTT.

The chain recombines TRBV6-5 with TRBJ2-1; D perhaps matches TRBD1 (6 bases). V was trimmed by 2 bases and J by 4 bases, leaving 6 bases between them. The CDR3 sequence is 13 residues long. CDR1 MNHEY and CDR2 SVGAGI come from the germline V gene. CDR3: CASSYGTYNEQFF. In DNA, the CDR3 is TGTGCCAGCAGTTACGGGACATACAATGAGCAGTTCTTC.

This chain uses TRBV15 with TRBJ2-6; no reliable D call. Germline-derived CDR1 and CDR2 are LNHNV and YYDKDF (reference sequence). The CDR3 extends over 13 amino acids. With 3 bases removed from V and 4 bases from J, the gap between germline ends came to 4 bases. Written as DNA, the CDR3 is TGTGCCACCAGCAGTGTAGGGGCCAACGTCCTGACTTTC. It is translated as CATSSVGANVLTF.

The V gene is TRBV15, the J gene TRBJ2-1, with 8 positions matching TRBD2. Germline V gives CDR1 LNHNV, CDR2 YYDKDF (reference sequence). The trim removed 0 bases at V and 0 bases at J, leaving 7 bases unmatched. The CDR3 totals 18 residues. Here the CDR3 DNA reads TGTGCCACCAGCAGAGATCTCCCAAGCGGGAGCTCCTACAATGAGCAGTTCTTC. Residues: CATSRDLPSGSSYNEQFF.

This chain uses TRBV27 with TRBJ2-7; 10 bases agree with TRBD2. The CDR3 consists of 15 residues. The trim removed 3 bases at V and 1 base at J, leaving 3 bases unmatched. In germline, CDR1 is MNHEY, CDR2 SMNVEV (reference sequence). The CDR3 protein is CASSFSSGGSYEQYF. Written as DNA, the CDR3 is TGTGCCAGCAGTTTCTCTAGCGGGGGTTCCTACGAGCAGTACTTC.

Regarding this clone: An end of the junction does not agree with germline; a read error may underlie this. The V call is TRBV9, the J call TRBJ2-3; 7 nucleotides line up with TRBD1. This CDR3 contains 14 residues. Germline lookup yields CDR1 SGDLS and CDR2 YYNGEE. CDR3 coding DNA: TGTACCAGCAGCGTAGGGGGCAGCACAGATACGCAGTATTTT. As protein: CTSSVGGSTDTQYF.

This clone was counted between two and nine times. This chain connects TRBV9 to TRBJ1-4; D is possibly TRBD1 (5 bases). From germline, CDR1 is SGDLS and CDR2 YYNGEE. The CDR3 totals 15 residues. The V and J ends lost 0 bases and 2 bases respectively, with 8 bases between them. The DNA for the CDR3 is TGTGCCAGCAGCGTAGAAGCAGGGACTAATGAAAAACTGTTTTTT. Residues: CASSVEAGTNEKLFF.

V usage is TRBV29-1 and J usage is TRBJ2-3; TRBD1 matches at 7 bases. Germline V gene lookup returns CDR1 SQVTM and CDR2 ANQGSEA. The CDR3 extends over 13 amino acids. The junction had 8 bases not matched to a gene; V was cut back by 2 bases and J by 9 bases. CDR3 nucleotides: TGCAGCGTTGAAAAAGAGGACAGGCGCACGCAGTATTTT. Its translation is CSVEKEDRRTQYF.

This rearrangement joins TRBV7-8 to TRBJ2-5; 10 nucleotides line up with TRBD2. Germline V CDR1 and CDR2: SGHVS, FQNEAQ. CDR3 length: 15 residues. J was trimmed by 5 bases and V by 4 bases; bases with no gene match: 7. CDR3 coding DNA: TGTGCCAGCAGCTCGCTAGCGGGAGTTTTGGAGACCCAGTACTTC. Protein sequence: CASSSLAGVLETQYF.

The chain couples TRBV5-8 to TRBJ2-7, with D possibly matching TRBD2 (7 bases). V was pared by 3 bases and J by 3 bases, with 16 bases between. Per the germline V gene, CDR1 is SGHTS and CDR2 is YDEGEE. CDR3 length equals 15 residues. CDR3 nucleotide sequence: TGTGCCAGCAGCTGGGGGGGCAGGGGAGGCTACGAGCAGTACTTC. This sequence encodes CASSWGGRGGYEQYF.

V usage is TRBV9 and J usage is TRBJ2-1, with 8 positions matching TRBD2. From germline, CDR1 is SGDLS and CDR2 YYNGEE. Losses at the gene ends were 5 bases for V and 5 bases for J; bases not matched to a gene: 12. This CDR3 has 16 residues. CDR3 sequence reads: CASSVATSDLNNEQFF. CDR3 in DNA: TGTGCCAGCAGTGTTGCGACTAGCGACCTCAACAATGAGCAGTTCTTC.

This rearrangement joins TRBV2 to TRBJ2-7; TRBD1 matches 8 bases. This CDR3 has 14 amino acids. J lost 3 bases, V lost 6 bases, and 7 bases had no gene match. The germline CDR1 and CDR2 sequences are SNHLY and FYNNEI. CDR3 nucleotides: TGTGCCAGCAGAAGGACAGGGCGCGACTACGAGCAGTACTTC. Translating gives CASRRTGRDYEQYF.

This clone has just one count. The chain joins TRBV4-1 to TRBJ1-2; 7 bases are shared with TRBD1. V shed 10 bases and J 4 bases; nucleotides not matched to a gene: 9. Germline CDR1 MGHRA, CDR2 YSYEKL. CDR3 length equals 13 residues. CDR3 sequence reads: CAITQGSLYGYTF. DNA of the CDR3: TGCGCCATTACACAGGGGAGCCTCTATGGCTACACCTTC.

The chain combines TRBV5-5 with TRBJ1-4; D may be TRBD1 (5 bases). Germline CDR1 and CDR2: SGHKS and YYEKEE (reference sequence). V gave up 4 bases and J gave up 4 bases, with 14 bases separating them. The CDR3 is 15 residues long. This CDR3 reads CASSPRQTINEKLFF. The CDR3 DNA is TGTGCCAGCAGCCCAAGACAGACAATTAATGAAAAACTGTTTTTT.

The gene calls are TRBV6-5 and TRBJ2-1, with 7 bases lining up with TRBD1. The V and J ends lost 0 bases and 10 bases, in that order; junction bases with no gene match: 6. The CDR3 loop spans 14 amino acids. The germline gives CDR1 MNHEY, CDR2 SVGAGI. CDR3 nucleotides: TGTGCCAGCAGTTACTCGACAGGGTTTAGGGAGCAGTTCTTC. The encoded protein is CASSYSTGFREQFF.

The chain is built from TRBV6-5 and TRBJ1-1; D is unresolved. Trimming stripped 3 bases from V and 5 bases from J, with 13 bases between. This CDR3 is 14 amino acids long. From germline, CDR1 is MNHEY and CDR2 SVGAGI. In nucleotides, the CDR3 is TGTGCCAGCAGTTATAAGGGAGTGTGGACTGAAGCTTTCTTT. This gives the protein CASSYKGVWTEAFF.

The chain links TRBV7-9 to TRBJ2-1; 7 bases agree with TRBD2. CDR1 and CDR2 from the germline V gene are SEHNR and FQNEAQ (reference sequence). CDR3 length equals 16 residues. V gave up 1 base and J gave up 3 bases; unmatched junction bases: 6. Written as DNA, the CDR3 is TGTGCCAGCAGCTTAGGCTTCAGCGGGGACTACAATGAGCAGTTCTTC. It specifies CASSLGFSGDYNEQFF.

The chain uses TRBV4-2 and TRBJ2-7, with D unclear. The CDR3 has 13 residues. The germline V gene has CDR1 LGHNA and CDR2 YNFKEQ. Trimming took off 4 bases at V and 5 bases at J, with 12 bases between the two ends. CDR3 sequence (DNA): TGTGCCAGCAGCCCGATAATAGAAGACGAGCAGTACTTC. This gives the protein CASSPIIEDEQYF.

The V gene is TRBV10-2, the J gene TRBJ2-1; D gene uncertain. V lost 3 bases and J 2 bases, leaving 5 bases between the germline ends. Germline CDR1 reads WSHSY; CDR2 reads SAAADI. The CDR3 loop spans 13 amino acids. The CDR3 here is CASSDNTYNEQFF. CDR3 bases: TGCGCCAGCAGTGATAATACCTACAATGAGCAGTTCTTC.

The chain joins TRBV27 to TRBJ2-1; 11 bases map to TRBD2. Germline CDR1 is MNHEY and CDR2 is SMNVEV (reference sequence). Unmatched junction bases numbered 7, after V lost 7 bases and J lost 8 bases. The length of the CDR3 is 14 residues. This CDR3 is CASKILAGVYEQFF. As DNA, the CDR3 is TGTGCCAGCAAAATACTAGCGGGAGTTTATGAGCAGTTCTTC.